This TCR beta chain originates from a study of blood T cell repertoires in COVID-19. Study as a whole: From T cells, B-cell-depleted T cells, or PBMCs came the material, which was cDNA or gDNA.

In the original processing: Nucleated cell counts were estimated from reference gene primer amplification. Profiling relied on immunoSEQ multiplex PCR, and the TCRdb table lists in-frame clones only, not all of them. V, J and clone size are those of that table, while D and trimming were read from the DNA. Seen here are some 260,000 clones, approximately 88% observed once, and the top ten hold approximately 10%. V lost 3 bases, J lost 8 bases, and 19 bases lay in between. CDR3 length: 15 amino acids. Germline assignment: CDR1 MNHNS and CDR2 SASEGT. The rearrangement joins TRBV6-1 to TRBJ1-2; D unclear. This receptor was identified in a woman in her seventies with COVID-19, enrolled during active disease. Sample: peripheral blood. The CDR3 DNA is TGTGCCAGCAGTGACCCGGCAGTCCCCTTGGAGGGCTACACCTTC. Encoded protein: CASSDPAVPLEGYTF.